The 9 T cell receptor beta chains listed next were all sequenced from one sample in a study of shared T cell receptors in the human thymus. TCRdb keeps only in-frame clones here, not all; method: immunoSEQ multiplex PCR. The sample has hundreds of thousands of clones, around 87% seen once; the top ten hold roughly 0.0087%. In addition, the sample was reused for a study of human thymus T cells.

The material sequenced was thymocytes. These receptor sequences come from a boy younger than two with a congenital heart defect.

The rearrangement uses TRBV30 and TRBJ2-1, with 12 nucleotides matching TRBD2. Germline values: CDR1 GTSNPN, CDR2 SVGIG (reference sequence). Trimming cost V 4 bases and J 7 bases; bases outside gene matches: 8. The CDR3 sequence is 15 residues long. The CDR3 DNA reads as TGTGCCTGGATGGGCTCTAGCGGGAGGGGTAATGAGCAGTTCTTC. Amino acids: CAWMGSSGRGNEQFF.

The rearrangement links TRBV27 to TRBJ1-2; 12 bases fit TRBD1. CDR1 and CDR2 (germline): MNHEY, SMNVEV (reference sequence). Trimming at V came to 4 bases and at J to 0 bases, leaving 3 bases not matched to a gene. CDR3 length equals 16 residues. The CDR3 coding sequence is TGTGCCAGCAGTTGCGGGACAGGGGGCGCTAACTATGGCTACACCTTC. Its translation: CASSCGTGGANYGYTF.

V is TRBV5-1 and J is TRBJ2-7, with 8 bases aligning to TRBD1. V was clipped by 0 bases and J by 3 bases; unmatched bases: 8. The CDR3 sequence is 16 residues long. The germline gives CDR1 SGHRS, CDR2 YFSETQ. CDR3 residues: CASSLAPGGALYEQYF. The DNA for the CDR3 is TGCGCCAGCAGCTTGGCCCCAGGGGGCGCACTCTACGAGCAGTACTTC.

The chain combines TRBV4-2 with TRBJ2-5; TRBD2 aligns across 9 bases. The germline CDR1 and CDR2 sequences are LGHNA and YNFKEQ. The V segment lost 0 bases and the J segment 2 bases; nucleotides outside the gene matches: 7. The CDR3 length is 17 residues. CDR3 residues: CASSQDPETSGQETQYF. The CDR3 nucleotides are TGTGCCAGCAGCCAAGACCCCGAGACTAGCGGACAAGAGACCCAGTACTTC.

This sequence joins TRBV28 and TRBJ1-2; 8 nucleotides line up with TRBD1. The V gene end was trimmed by 3 bases and the J gene end by 5 bases; junction bases not matched to a gene: 11. Germline V CDR1 and CDR2: MDHEN, SYDVKM. The CDR3 totals 16 residues. Here the CDR3 reads CASSFHPTGALYGYTF. The DNA for the CDR3 is TGTGCCAGCAGTTTCCACCCGACAGGGGCGCTTTATGGCTACACCTTC.

This chain connects TRBV7-2 to TRBJ1-5, with 7 positions matching TRBD1. There are 19 residues in the CDR3. With 5 bases clipped from V and 1 base from J, the junction kept 17 bases outside the gene matches. Germline-derived CDR1 and CDR2 are SGHTA and FQGNSA. CDR3 sequence (DNA): TGTGCCAGCAGCAAAGACAGGGACTTAGGAGTAAGGAGCAATCAGCCCCAGCATTTT. It translates to CASSKDRDLGVRSNQPQHF.

CDR3: CASSDPQGAGENIQYF. The CDR3 DNA reads TGTGCCAGCAGTGATCCCCAGGGGGCAGGGGAAAACATTCAGTACTTC. V is TRBV25-1 and J is TRBJ2-4; 8 nucleotides agree with TRBD1. The trim removed 3 bases at V and 5 bases at J, leaving 9 bases unmatched. CDR1 MGHDK and CDR2 SYGVNS come from the germline V gene. CDR3 length: 16 amino acids.

The chain recombines TRBV6-1 with TRBJ2-5, with 7 bases matching TRBD2. Germline loops: CDR1 MNHNS, CDR2 SASEGT. V dropped 5 bases and J dropped 4; count of bases not matched to a gene: 7. The CDR3 is 14 amino acids. CDR3 nucleotide sequence: TGTGCCAGCAGTCATCAGCGGGATCGAGAGACCCAGTACTTC. Translation gives CASSHQRDRETQYF.

The chain is built from TRBV28 and TRBJ2-3; D is perhaps TRBD2 (7 bases). Germline V gene lookup returns CDR1 MDHEN and CDR2 SYDVKM. Deletions cut 6 bases from V and 2 bases from J, with 18 bases between. This CDR3 spans 16 amino acids. The CDR3 reads CASSPLSGGPTDTQYF. The CDR3, as DNA: TGTGCCAGCAGCCCCCTCTCGGGGGGCCCCACAGATACGCAGTATTTT.